The entry below gives a single T cell receptor (beta chain) sequence along with its context. This entry is derived from a study of blood T cell repertoires in COVID-19. Sequencing was performed with immunoSEQ multiplex PCR; in TCRdb, only in-frame clones are kept and a portion is missing. The sample lists roughly 200,000 clones; roughly four fifths were seen once. V lost 4 bases, J lost 0 bases, and 7 bases lay in between. The CDR3 runs to 15 residues. CDR1 MNHEY and CDR2 SVGEGT come from the germline V gene. The sample taken for sequencing was PBMCs or T cells enriched from blood (not recorded which). The receptor was derived from a woman aged 50 to 65 who had been exposed to COVID-19. The rearrangement joins TRBV6-2 or TRBV6-3 to TRBJ1-6; D might be TRBD1 (5 bases). The CDR3: CASSSDSSYNSPLHF. CDR3 nucleotides: TGTGCCAGCAGTTCCGACAGCTCCTATAATTCACCCCTCCACTTT.